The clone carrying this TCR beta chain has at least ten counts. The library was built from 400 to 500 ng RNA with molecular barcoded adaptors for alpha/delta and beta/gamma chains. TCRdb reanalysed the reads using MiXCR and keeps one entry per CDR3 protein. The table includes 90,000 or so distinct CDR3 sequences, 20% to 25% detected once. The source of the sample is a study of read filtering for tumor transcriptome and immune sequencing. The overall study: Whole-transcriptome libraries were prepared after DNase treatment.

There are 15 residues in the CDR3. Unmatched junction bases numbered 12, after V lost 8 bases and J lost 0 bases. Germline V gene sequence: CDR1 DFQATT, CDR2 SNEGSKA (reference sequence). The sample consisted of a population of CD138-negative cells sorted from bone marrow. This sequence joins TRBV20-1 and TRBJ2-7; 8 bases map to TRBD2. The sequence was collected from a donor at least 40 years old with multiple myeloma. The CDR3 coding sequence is TGCAGTCCTATGCGGGGGGCCTCTCCCTCCTACGAGCAGTACTTC. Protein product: CSPMRGASPSYEQYF.